This T cell receptor (beta chain) was profiled in a study of T cell repertoires in cytomegalovirus infection. Study context: CMV epitopes that were recently identified and HLA-C-restricted were used alongside well-studied HLA-B-restricted ones. In public TCR beta signatures, there were indications of both CMV infection and matching HLA type.

General observations from the study: Clonotype analysis showed dominance of the ex vivo response by HLA-C-restricted CMV-specific TCR beta clonotypes. Individuals carrying CMV plus the relevant HLA were identified by cumulative frequency of public TCR beta families.

This CDR3 comprises 14 residues. V was clipped by 8 bases and J by 7 bases, with 18 bases between them. Germline V gene lookup returns CDR1 MDHEN and CDR2 SYDVKM. One entry per CDR3 protein, called by TCRdb with MiXCR from the reads. The repertoire holds approximately 910,000 distinct CDR3 sequences, 25% to 40% seen once, with 13% in the top ten. Comment on this clonotype: Its specificity is unknown.

The V and J genes are TRBV28 and TRBJ2-1; D uncertain. The sample was cultured CD8+ T cells from PBMCs, taken from culture after CMV antigen stimulation. The origin of this receptor is a human donor in good health (CMV status not recorded). Some clones in this sample may be carry-over from other donors' samples. The chain's CDR3 is CASVAVGAYNEQFF. The CDR3 DNA follows: TGTGCCAGCGTCGCTGTGGGCGCTTATAATGAGCAGTTCTTC.